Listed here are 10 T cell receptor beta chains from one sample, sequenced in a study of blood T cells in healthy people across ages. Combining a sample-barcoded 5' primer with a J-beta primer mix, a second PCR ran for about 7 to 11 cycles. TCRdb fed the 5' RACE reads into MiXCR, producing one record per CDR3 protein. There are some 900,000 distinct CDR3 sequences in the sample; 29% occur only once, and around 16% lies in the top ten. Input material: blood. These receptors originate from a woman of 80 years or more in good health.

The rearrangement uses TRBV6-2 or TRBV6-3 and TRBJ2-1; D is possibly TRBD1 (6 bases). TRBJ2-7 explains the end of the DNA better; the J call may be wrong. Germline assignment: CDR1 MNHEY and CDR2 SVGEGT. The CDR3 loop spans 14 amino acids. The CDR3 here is CASKGTGKYNEQYF. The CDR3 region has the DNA TGTGCCAGCAAGGGCACAGGGAAGTACAATGAGCAGTACTTC.

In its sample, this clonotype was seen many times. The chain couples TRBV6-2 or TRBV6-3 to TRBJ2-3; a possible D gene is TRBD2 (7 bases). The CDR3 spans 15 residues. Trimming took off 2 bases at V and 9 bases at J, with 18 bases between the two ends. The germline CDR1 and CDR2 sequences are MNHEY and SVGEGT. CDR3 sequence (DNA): TGTGCCAGCAGTTACGGACGCGGGGGCCCCCAGACGCAGTATTTT. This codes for CASSYGRGGPQTQYF.

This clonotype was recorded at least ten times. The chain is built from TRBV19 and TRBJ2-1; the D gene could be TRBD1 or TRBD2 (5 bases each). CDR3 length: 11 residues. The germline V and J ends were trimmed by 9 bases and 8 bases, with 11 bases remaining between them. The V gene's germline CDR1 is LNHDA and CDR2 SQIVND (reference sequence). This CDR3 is CASQLGDEQFF. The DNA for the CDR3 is TGTGCCAGCCAACTAGGGGATGAGCAGTTCTTC.

In DNA form, the CDR3 reads TGCGCCAGCAGCCAAGAAACAGGGAGAAATCAGCCCCAGCATTTT. Translating gives CASSQETGRNQPQHF. The chain links TRBV4-1 to TRBJ1-5; weak D call: TRBD1 (6 bases). Germline values: CDR1 MGHRA, CDR2 YSYEKL. The CDR3 has 15 residues. V was pared by 0 bases and J by 4 bases, with 10 bases between.

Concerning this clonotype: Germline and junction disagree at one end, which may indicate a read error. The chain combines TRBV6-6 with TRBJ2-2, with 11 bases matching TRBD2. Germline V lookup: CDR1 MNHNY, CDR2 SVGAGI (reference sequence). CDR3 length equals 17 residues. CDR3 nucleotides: TGTGCCAGCAGACCGATCGGGACTAGCGGACCGACCGGGGAGCCGTTTTTT. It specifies CASRPIGTSGPTGEPFF.

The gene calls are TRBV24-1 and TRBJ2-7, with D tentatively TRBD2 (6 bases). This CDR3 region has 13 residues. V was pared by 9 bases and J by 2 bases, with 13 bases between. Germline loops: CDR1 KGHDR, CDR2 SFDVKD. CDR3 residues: CATAAGGAYEQYF. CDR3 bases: TGTGCCACCGCAGCCGGGGGAGCCTACGAGCAGTACTTC.

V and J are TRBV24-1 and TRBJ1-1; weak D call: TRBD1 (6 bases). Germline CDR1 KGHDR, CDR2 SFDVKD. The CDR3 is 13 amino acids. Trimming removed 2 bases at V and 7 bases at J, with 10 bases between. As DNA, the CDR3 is TGTGCCACCAGTGATTGGAGGGGGTTTGAAGCTTTCTTT. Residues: CATSDWRGFEAFF.

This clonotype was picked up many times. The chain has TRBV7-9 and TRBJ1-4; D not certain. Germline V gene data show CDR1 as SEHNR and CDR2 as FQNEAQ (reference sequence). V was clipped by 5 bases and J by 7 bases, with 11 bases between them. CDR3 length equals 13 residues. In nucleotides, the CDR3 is TGTGCCAGCAGCCCCTCCGGAGCTGAAAAACTGTTTTTT. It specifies CASSPSGAEKLFF.

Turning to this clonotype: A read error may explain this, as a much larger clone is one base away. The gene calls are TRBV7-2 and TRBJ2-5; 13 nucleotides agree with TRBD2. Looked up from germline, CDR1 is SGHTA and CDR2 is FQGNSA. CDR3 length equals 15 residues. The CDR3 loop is CAGSPLAGGQETQYF. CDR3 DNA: TGTGCCGGCAGCCCACTAGCGGGGGGGCAAGAGACCCAGTACTTC.

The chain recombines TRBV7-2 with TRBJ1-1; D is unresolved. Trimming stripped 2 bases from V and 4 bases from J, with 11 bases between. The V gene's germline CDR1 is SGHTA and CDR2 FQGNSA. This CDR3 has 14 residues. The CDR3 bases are TGTGCCAGCAGCTTATCTCAGCGGGGCACTGAAGCTTTCTTT. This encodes CASSLSQRGTEAFF.